What follows are 20 T cell receptor beta chains derived from one specimen sequenced in a study of blood T cell repertoires in COVID-19. Profiled with immunoSEQ multiplex PCR; TCRdb holds only in-frame clones, not every one. The table records approximately 300,000 clones, approximately 90% of them present only once. The sequenced sample consisted of PBMCs or T cells enriched from blood (not recorded which). All receptors derive from a woman in her late teens or twenties who had recovered from COVID-19.

V gene TRBV28 combines with J gene TRBJ2-7; 7 bases line up with TRBD2. J was trimmed by 6 bases and V by 4 bases; bases with no gene match: 15. The length of the CDR3 is 16 residues. CDR1 MDHEN and CDR2 SYDVKM come from the germline V gene. The DNA of the CDR3 is TGTGCCAGCAGTTCCCCTCCGGGGGGTTCGCTAAGCGAGCAGTACTTC. Its protein product is CASSSPPGGSLSEQYF.

This chain joins TRBV7-3 and TRBJ2-1; 11 nucleotides align to TRBD2. Germline V CDR1 and CDR2: SGHTA, FQGTGA. This CDR3 has 16 amino acids. The V segment lost 6 bases and the J segment 6 bases; nucleotides outside the gene matches: 10. The CDR3 here is CASSSDSGGASNEQFF. CDR3 sequence (DNA): TGTGCCAGCAGTTCAGATAGCGGGGGGGCCAGCAATGAGCAGTTCTTC.

The rearrangement joins TRBV10-1 to TRBJ2-1; 13 bases are a match to TRBD2. Germline V CDR1 and CDR2: WNHNN, SYGVQD (reference sequence). CDR3 length: 14 residues. V was clipped by 7 bases and J by 13 bases; unmatched bases: 10. The chain's CDR3 is CASTRELAGGPQFF. In nucleotides, the CDR3 is TGCGCCAGCACCCGGGAACTAGCGGGAGGGCCCCAGTTCTTC.

The genes are TRBV29-1 and TRBJ2-7; 7 bases are shared with TRBD2. CDR1 and CDR2 from the germline V gene are SQVTM and ANQGSEA. The CDR3 runs 13 residues. V was clipped by 7 bases and J by 5 bases; unmatched bases: 11. The CDR3 bases are TGCAGCGCCGTGACTGGGGGGGGGAACGAGCAGTACTTC. This encodes CSAVTGGGNEQYF.

V usage is TRBV7-9 and J usage is TRBJ1-5; the match to TRBD1 covers 9 bases. CDR3 length equals 19 residues. Trimming cost V 1 base and J 0 bases; bases outside gene matches: 10. Germline V CDR1 and CDR2: SEHNR, FQNEAQ (reference sequence). Written as DNA, the CDR3 is TGTGCCAGCAGCTTAGAAGGGACAGGGCTTCTTCATAGCAATCAGCCCCAGCATTTT. It yields the protein CASSLEGTGLLHSNQPQHF.

The rearrangement uses TRBV27 and TRBJ2-3; 13 nucleotides line up with TRBD2. The germline V gene has CDR1 MNHEY and CDR2 SMNVEV (reference sequence). This CDR3 spans 18 amino acids. V lost 3 bases, J lost 3 bases, and 9 bases stayed unmatched. CDR3 bases: TGTGCCAGCAGTTTGACTAGCGGGAGGAGAAGGGGGACAGATACGCAGTATTTT. It encodes CASSLTSGRRRGTDTQYF.

The rearrangement joins TRBV4-1 to TRBJ2-5; a weak D match, TRBD2 (6 bases). CDR1 is MGHRA, CDR2 YSYEKL, per germline. This CDR3 comprises 16 residues. V lost 4 bases to trimming and J lost 2 bases, with 17 bases between them. For the CDR3, the DNA is TGCGCCAGCAGCCTTTCCTCGGGTAGCGGACAAGAGACCCAGTACTTC. Protein product: CASSLSSGSGQETQYF.

The chain combines TRBV19 with TRBJ2-1; possible D gene TRBD2, 6 bases. CDR1 is LNHDA and CDR2 is SQIVND in the germline V gene (reference sequence). Trimming removed 7 bases from V and 7 bases from J, with 8 bases in between. This CDR3 is 11 amino acids long. Here the CDR3 DNA reads TGTGCCAGTACGGAGGGGAATGAGCAGTTCTTC. Translating it yields CASTEGNEQFF.

The chain uses TRBV5-4 and TRBJ1-2; 7 nucleotides match TRBD1. Germline V CDR1 and CDR2: SGHNT, YYREEE (reference sequence). The CDR3 consists of 13 residues. With 5 bases clipped from V and 2 bases from J, the junction kept 3 bases outside the gene matches. The CDR3 sequence is CASRQTGNYGYTF. Here the CDR3 DNA reads TGTGCCAGCAGACAGACAGGGAACTATGGCTACACCTTC.

The V and J genes are TRBV3-1 (or the pseudogene TRBV3-2) and TRBJ2-1; D not resolved. Per the germline V gene, CDR1 is LGHDT and CDR2 is YNNKEL (reference sequence). V lost 8 bases, J lost 2 bases, and 4 bases lay in between. The CDR3 covers 11 residues. CDR3 protein: CASRTYNEQFF. The CDR3 bases are TGTGCCAGCCGTACCTACAATGAGCAGTTCTTC.

The chain couples TRBV29-1 to TRBJ2-1; 10 nucleotides line up with TRBD2. V was clipped by 4 bases and J by 16 bases; unmatched bases: 10. This CDR3 comprises 12 residues. CDR1 is SQVTM and CDR2 is ANQGSEA in the germline V gene. CDR3 nucleotides: TGCAGCGTTGGTAGCGGGAGGTCCTCGAGTTTCTTC. It specifies CSVGSGRSSSFF.

This chain uses TRBV9 with TRBJ1-2; 7 bases map to TRBD1. Germline V gene data show CDR1 as SGDLS and CDR2 as YYNGEE. V dropped 3 bases and J dropped 4; count of bases not matched to a gene: 12. CDR3 length: 16 amino acids. CDR3 residues: CASSGIRVQGFYGYTF. The CDR3 nucleotides are TGTGCCAGCAGCGGTATCCGGGTACAGGGGTTCTATGGCTACACCTTC.

CDR3 DNA sequence: TGTGCCAGTAGTTCGAACGACAGGACCTATGGCTACACCTTC. This codes for CASSSNDRTYGYTF. The rearrangement uses TRBV19 and TRBJ1-2, with D possibly matching TRBD1 (6 bases). Germline CDR1 LNHDA, CDR2 SQIVND (reference sequence). The V end lost 5 bases, the J end lost 4 bases, and 14 bases lay between the germline ends. The CDR3 consists of 14 residues.

The chain links TRBV30 to TRBJ2-1; D remains unclear. The CDR3 covers 12 residues. Germline V CDR1 and CDR2: GTSNPN, SVGIG (reference sequence). The V gene lost 3 bases and the J gene lost 4 bases, with 7 bases spanning the gap. The CDR3 DNA reads as TGTGCCTGGAGGCGCTCTTACAATGAGCAGTTCTTC. Its protein product is CAWRRSYNEQFF.

CDR3 nucleotides: TGCGCCAGCAGCCGAGACGGAGGCCACCTCTTCTATGGCTACACCTTC. This sequence encodes CASSRDGGHLFYGYTF. The chain uses TRBV5-1 and TRBJ1-2; no reliable D call. The CDR3 has 16 amino acids. The germline V and J ends were trimmed by 4 bases and 4 bases, with 20 bases remaining between them. Germline V gene data show CDR1 as SGHRS and CDR2 as YFSETQ.

J is TRBJ2-7 and V is TRBV6-2 or TRBV6-3; 7 nucleotides match TRBD1. The CDR3 covers 16 residues. Germline assignment: CDR1 MNHEY and CDR2 SVGEGT. J gave up 3 bases and V 0 bases, and 8 bases lay outside the gene matches. The CDR3 coding sequence is TGTGCCAGCAGTTACTCGTCAGGGGGAGCGCACTACGAGCAGTACTTC. Amino acids: CASSYSSGGAHYEQYF.

This clone was seen once. V usage is TRBV18 and J usage is TRBJ1-2, with a tentative D call TRBD1 (5 bases). The V gene lost 3 bases and the J gene lost 7 bases, with 21 bases spanning the gap. Germline CDR1 reads KGHSH; CDR2 reads LQKENI. This CDR3 is built from 16 residues. The CDR3 DNA sequence: TGTGCCAGCTCACCCCTGTCCGATGGGGATAGGGGTGGCTACACCTTC. Protein: CASSPLSDGDRGGYTF.

The count of this clone is one. In DNA form, the CDR3 reads TGTGCCAGTAGGGACAACAATGAGCAGTTCTTC. Translation: CASRDNNEQFF. The rearrangement uses TRBV19 and TRBJ2-1, with a tentative D call TRBD1 (5 bases). V lost 6 bases and J 5 bases, leaving 5 bases between the germline ends. Germline V gene lookup returns CDR1 LNHDA and CDR2 SQIVND (reference sequence). The CDR3 consists of 11 residues. The whole variable domain, remainder taken from reference TRBV19 and TRBJ2-1, is DGGITQSPKYLFRKEGQNVTLSCEQNLNHDAMYWYRQDPGQGLRLIYYSQIVNDFQKGDIAEGYSVSREKKESFPLTVTSAQKNPTAFYLCASRDNNEQFFGPGTRLTVL.

The V gene is TRBV7-3, the J gene TRBJ2-5; 9 bases are a match to TRBD2. J was trimmed by 2 bases and V by 1 base; bases with no gene match: 5. This CDR3 is 16 amino acids long. The germline gives CDR1 SGHTA, CDR2 FQGTGA. The CDR3: CASSLRSGGPQETQYF. The DNA for the CDR3 is TGTGCCAGCAGCTTAAGGAGCGGGGGGCCTCAAGAGACCCAGTACTTC.

This clone was seen a single time. The rearrangement uses TRBV3-1 (or the pseudogene TRBV3-2) and TRBJ1-6; D call uncertain. V gave up 0 bases and J gave up 7 bases, with 10 bases separating them. CDR1 and CDR2 from the germline V gene are LGHDT and YNNKEL (reference sequence). The CDR3 is 15 residues long. CDR3 nucleotides: TGTGCCAGCAGCCAAGATCCTGAGGGAAATTCACCCCTCCACTTT. This sequence encodes CASSQDPEGNSPLHF.